This is a list of T cell receptor beta chains from one sample in a study of cytomegalovirus exposure and HLA in healthy donors. This table comes from immunoSEQ multiplex PCR, and its TCRdb copy is limited to in-frame clones, with some not included. Altogether 100,000 to 150,000 clones are present, approximately 80% being singletons, with the ten largest covering around 1.2%. The sample comprised PBMCs. The receptors come from a girl aged 2 to 9 in good health and CMV-seronegative. Each CDR3 is given without its conserved first and last residue.

v_call | cdr3_aa
TRBV28 | ASSFNSYEQY
TRBV10-3 | AISDDTGELF
TRBV11-3 | ASSLRQGNEQF
TRBV10-3 | AISEETALEAF
TRBV4-1 | ASSQTAGGAYEQY
TRBV4-3 | ASSHGTAGGYEQY
TRBV19 | ARERGTYCYNEQF
TRBV7-2 | ASSSQDRLEFIRGYT
TRBV10-3 | AISASNGGYEQY
TRBV7-8 | ASSLGTARGTGELF
TRBV9 | ASSNAGGQETQY
TRBV21-1 | ASSKWVRSGNTIY
TRBV14 | ASSPQGATDTQY